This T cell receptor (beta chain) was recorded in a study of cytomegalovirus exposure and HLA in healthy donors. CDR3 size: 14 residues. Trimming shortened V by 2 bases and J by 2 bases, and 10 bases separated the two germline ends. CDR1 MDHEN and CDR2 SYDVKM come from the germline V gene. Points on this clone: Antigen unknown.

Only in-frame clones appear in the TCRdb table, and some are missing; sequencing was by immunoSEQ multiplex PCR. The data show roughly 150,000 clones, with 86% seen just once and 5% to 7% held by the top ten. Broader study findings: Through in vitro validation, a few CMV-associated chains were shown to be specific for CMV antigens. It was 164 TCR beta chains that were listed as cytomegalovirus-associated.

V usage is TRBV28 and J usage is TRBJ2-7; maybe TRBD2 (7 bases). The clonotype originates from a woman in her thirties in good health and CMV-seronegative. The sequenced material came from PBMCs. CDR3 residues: CASSLAGATYEQYF. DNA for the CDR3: TGTGCCAGCAGTTTAGCGGGGGCTACCTACGAGCAGTACTTC.